Listed here are 8 T cell receptor beta chains from one sample, sequenced in a study of blood T cells in healthy people across ages. A sample-barcoded 5' primer and a J-beta primer mix were used in a second PCR of roughly 6 to 11 cycles. TCRdb itself ran the 5' RACE reads through MiXCR, one entry per CDR3 protein. The sample includes hundreds of thousands of distinct CDR3 sequences, 49% of them seen just once. Sequencing was carried out using blood. These receptors all come from a woman aged 55-69 years in good health.

This clonotype was seen ten or more times. The V call is TRBV29-1, the J call TRBJ2-5; TRBD1 matches 9 bases. The germline CDR1 and CDR2 sequences are SQVTM and ANQGSEA. V lost 6 bases, J lost 4 bases, and 9 bases stayed unmatched. This CDR3 is 14 amino acids long. The CDR3 loop is CSVPRTGGGETQYF. The CDR3 DNA sequence: TGCAGCGTCCCACGTACAGGGGGCGGAGAGACCCAGTACTTC.

This chain uses TRBV29-1 with TRBJ2-1; the D gene is possibly TRBD2 (5 bases). Trimming pared 7 bases from V and 6 bases from J, leaving 10 bases between. The CDR3 is 11 residues long. The V gene's germline CDR1 is SQVTM and CDR2 ANQGSEA. This chain's CDR3 is CSGGSGNEQFF. Written as DNA, the CDR3 is TGCAGCGGTGGGAGCGGCAATGAGCAGTTCTTC.

This clonotype was seen more than once but under ten times. The chain uses TRBV3-1 and TRBJ2-1; D might be TRBD2 (6 bases). This CDR3 region has 12 residues. Per germline, CDR1 LGHDT and CDR2 YNNKEL (reference sequence). V lost 4 bases, J lost 12 bases, and 13 bases lay in between. CDR3 region: CASSPGLPAQFF. CDR3 sequence (DNA): TGTGCCAGCAGCCCTGGACTACCTGCGCAGTTCTTC.

In its sample, this clonotype was seen a few times. This chain uses TRBV12-3 or TRBV12-4 with TRBJ2-1; D uncertain. V was trimmed by 8 bases and J by 6 bases, leaving 11 bases between them. The CDR3 is 12 residues long. The CDR3 sequence is CASVLPPNEQFF. CDR3 nucleotides: TGTGCCAGCGTTCTCCCCCCCAATGAGCAGTTCTTC.

CDR3 sequence (DNA): TGTGCCAGCAGTTTCCGGGCGCAGGGGAAACCTTACTATGGCTACACCTTC. Its translation: CASSFRAQGKPYYGYTF. The chain joins TRBV28 to TRBJ1-2, with D maybe TRBD1 (6 bases). V dropped 3 bases and J dropped 3 bases, with 20 bases sitting between them. The length of the CDR3 is 17 residues. The V gene's germline CDR1 is MDHEN and CDR2 SYDVKM.

This clonotype has only a few counts. J is TRBJ2-1 and V is TRBV7-9; 14 nucleotides align to TRBD2. Looked up from germline, CDR1 is SEHNR and CDR2 is FQNEAQ (reference sequence). The CDR3 sequence is 16 residues long. After removal of 5 bases from V and 9 bases from J, the junction contained 9 bases not matched to a gene. DNA of the CDR3: TGTGCCAGCAGCAGTAGACTAGCGGGAGGGCCTACTGAGCAGTTCTTC. It is translated as CASSSRLAGGPTEQFF.

A few counts support this clonotype. The V gene is TRBV5-1, the J gene TRBJ2-1; 10 positions match TRBD2. CDR1 and CDR2 from the germline V gene are SGHRS and YFSETQ. V was pared by 0 bases and J by 6 bases, with 6 bases of the junction left unmatched. The CDR3 totals 16 residues. CDR3 sequence (DNA): TGCGCCAGCAGCTTGGCCCCGCTAGCGGGAGTCAATGAGCAGTTCTTC. Protein product: CASSLAPLAGVNEQFF. The complete variable domain, with remaining parts taken from reference TRBV5-1 and TRBJ2-1, reads KAGVTQTPRYLIKTRGQQVTLSCSPISGHRSVSWYQQTPGQGLQFLFEYFSETQRNKGNFPGRFSGRQFSNSRSEMNVSTLELGDSALYLCASSLAPLAGVNEQFFGPGTRLTVL.

The chain uses TRBV20-1 and TRBJ2-1; 10 nucleotides agree with TRBD2. The ends lost 5 bases at V and 8 bases at J; junction bases unmatched: 12. Germline CDR1 DFQATT, CDR2 SNEGSKA (reference sequence). The CDR3 runs 15 residues. The CDR3 sequence is CSADLAGVRNDEQFF. The CDR3 DNA follows: TGCAGTGCTGATCTAGCGGGAGTTCGTAACGATGAGCAGTTCTTC.